Sequencing of this T cell receptor beta chain was carried out in a study (dated by TCRdb to 2015 to 2017). Notes on the research overall: The study tested whether tumor-infiltrating Tregs in breast cancer are recruited from blood Tregs or converted in situ from other CD4+ T cell subsets. The paper as a whole reports these results and caveats: The TCR gene usage of tumor memory CD4+ T cells clustered together with blood and lymph node memory CD4+ cells and with lymph node naive CD4+ cells. Validation in the larger cohort was restricted to a single TCR beta V-J rearrangement rather than whole repertoires. The greatest overlap of tumor-infiltrating Treg TCR alpha and beta sequences was with tumor naive CD4+ T cells, followed next by blood naive CD4+ T cells.

Cells that were CD4+CD25+CD127-/low were isolated as Tregs. Tregs, naive and memory CD4+ T cells from tumor, blood and ipsilateral draining lymph nodes of a few breast cancer patients underwent full-length TCR alpha and beta sequencing. Tumor tissue and lymph nodes obtained from ipsilateral axillary dissection were perfused with PBS, minced and then digested with collagenase I and hyaluronidase. Sorted cell populations were confirmed by FACS to exceed 90% purity. A remark on this clonotype: There is no known antigen for this receptor. The sample holds no much larger clone one base away, and base qualities are not on file.

The CDR3 has 15 amino acids, counting the end cysteine and phenylalanine. Solely the CDR3 DNA is kept, with 45 bases framed from the first base. Clipping removes 4 bases from V and 7 bases from J, with 3 as the unmatched junction base count. As encoded in the germline V gene, CDR1 is SGHTA while CDR2 is FQGTGA. Full-length TCR variable regions were amplified by 5' RACE PCR using constant-region reverse primers, and then by semi-nested PCR using Nested Universal Primer A. The ReliaPrep RNA Cell Miniprep System was used to extract total RNA, which was then reverse transcribed into 5'RACE-ready cDNA with the SMARTer RACE 5'/3' Kit. Full-length TCR alpha and beta libraries were barcoded with multiplex adaptors and sequenced on an Illumina MiSeq. Concerning the study's data processing: For each of nine subset-tissue groups, sequencing data from the five patients were pooled, and the groups were then compared using unsupervised clustering of TCR gene usage. The Morisita-Horn index was used to calculate repertoire similarity, with shared sequences weighted according to their contribution to each repertoire. TCRdb applied fastp at Q25 and MiXCR to the public reads, then kept only in-frame beta chains. Rows are combined by CDR3 protein, so each entry shows the most common genes and DNA. TCRdb, not the original authors, processed these V and J calls. A total of approximately 60,000 distinct CDR3 sequences appear in this sample, less than 25% of them only once. About 2.9% of the sample belongs to the ten largest clones.

The V gene is TRBV7-3 and the J gene is TRBJ2-1; a stretch of 14 junction bases matches TRBD2. The clonotype was recovered from a female donor with breast cancer. The sample was tumor-infiltrating Tregs sorted from the breast tumor. The DNA reads as follows: TGTGCCAGCAGCTCCCGACTAGCGGGAGGGAATGAGCAGTTCTTC. Its protein reads: CASSSRLAGGNEQFF.